This TCR beta chain was documented in a study of blood T cells in healthy people across ages. Study summary: Capture via template switching afforded approximately one barcoded beta molecule per two T cells.

Per-sample PBMC isolation yielded at least 6.5 million cells. Worth noting for this clonotype: Its antigen remains unidentified.

Study conclusions and caveats: The fall in TCR beta diversity per million T cells was roughly linear with age.

Germline CDR1 reads SGHAT; CDR2 reads FQDESV (reference sequence). V lost 5 bases and J 5 bases, leaving 18 bases between the germline ends. The CDR3 sequence is 15 residues long. Next came a second PCR, run for about 7 to 12 cycles, which used a sample-barcoded 5' primer along with a J-beta primer mix. Each CDR3 protein is one row after TCRdb ran MiXCR on the 5' RACE reads. The table records over 600,000 distinct CDR3 sequences, about 47% of them present only once. This sequence was found in a man aged 80 or over in good health. Sequencing input: blood. The chain has TRBV11-1 and TRBJ1-1, with D maybe TRBD1 (5 bases). In nucleotides, the CDR3 is TGTGCCAGCAGCCCCTGGCGCGTCCGGGGGACTGAAGCTTTCTTT. It encodes CASSPWRVRGTEAFF.